These T cell receptor beta chains were read from a single sample in a study of identical twins. MiXCR, run by TCRdb on the 5' RACE reads, gives a single entry per CDR3 protein. This sample has approximately 500,000 distinct CDR3 sequences, with approximately 16% found just once. The data also belong to a second study, concerning yellow fever vaccine responses in identical twins.

The sequenced material came from CD4+ T cells sorted from blood. The receptor set was obtained from a woman between 18 and 29 years old in good health. Both conserved end residues are part of each CDR3. The D gene is left open where the match is weak. A clone size is listed for some rows: how often the clone was seen (once, few, many), or a class if it is expanded.

>TRBJ1-1|.|TRBV12-3/TRBV12-4|few
TGTGCCAGCCGATCCAATCTAAGGGGGAACACTGAAGCTTTCTTT
CASRSNLRGNTEAFF
>TRBJ2-5|.|TRBV4-1|.
TGCGCCAGCAGCCAAGTCGGGGGCTTCGGAGAGACCCAGTACTTC
CASSQVGGFGETQYF
>TRBJ2-5|TRBD2|TRBV5-1|few
TGCGCCAGCAATAGCGGGAGTGAAGAGACCCAGTACTTC
CASNSGSEETQYF
>TRBJ2-7|TRBD2|TRBV29-1|.
TGCAGCGCCACTCAAACTAGCGGGAGCCCCAGGAAGCAGTACTTC
CSATQTSGSPRKQYF
>TRBJ2-1|TRBD2|TRBV5-6|few
TGTGCCAGCAGCCCGATTCCCAGCGGGGGAACCAATGAGCAGTTCTTC
CASSPIPSGGTNEQFF
>TRBJ2-5|.|TRBV4-1|few
TGCGCCAGCAGCCAAGGGCTCCGGGGATTCGGACAAGAGACCCAGTACTTC
CASSQGLRGFGQETQYF
>TRBJ1-1|.|TRBV3-1|.
TGTGCCAGCAGCCAAGTGTATCTCTCCATGAACACTGAAGCTTTCTTT
CASSQVYLSMNTEAFF
>TRBJ2-5|TRBD2|TRBV7-2|.
TGTGCCAGCACCCTAGCGGTCCAAGAGACCCAGTACTTC
CASTLAVQETQYF
>TRBJ2-1|TRBD2|TRBV7-3|.
TGTGCCAGCAGCTTAGAGGGGTCTAGCGGTCACAATGAGCAGTTCTTC
CASSLEGSSGHNEQFF
>TRBJ2-1|.|TRBV5-1|many
TGCGCCAGCAGCTTGGTCCAGGGGGGTAGCAATGAGCAGTTCTTC
CASSLVQGGSNEQFF
>TRBJ2-1|TRBD1|TRBV24-1|.
TGTGCCACCAGTGATTTCCCCACAAGACAGGGTAGCTCCTACAATGAGCAGTTCTTC
CATSDFPTRQGSSYNEQFF
>TRBJ1-6|.|TRBV6-1|few
TGTGCCAGCACCCGCAAGGGGGTGTGGGGGGATTCACCCCTCCACTTT
CASTRKGVWGDSPLHF
>TRBJ2-2|.|TRBV6-5|.
TGTGCCAGCAGTTACTCGCCCAGGGTTGTAAACGGGGAGCTGTTTTTT
CASSYSPRVVNGELFF
>TRBJ2-1|.|TRBV5-1|few
TGCGCCAGCAGCTTGGCGTCCCCTACTCGCTCCTACAATGAGCAGTTCTTC
CASSLASPTRSYNEQFF
>TRBJ2-7|TRBD1|TRBV10-2|.
TGCGCCAGCAGGTCGGCCGGGACAGGATCATACGAGCAGTACTTC
CASRSAGTGSYEQYF
>TRBJ2-3|TRBD2|TRBV20-1|.
TGCAGTGCTAGAGAAGCGGGAGGGCCCGGACTCAGCACAGATACGCAGTATTTT
CSAREAGGPGLSTDTQYF
>TRBJ1-2|.|TRBV25-1|.
TGTGCCAGCACCGTGGAGGGGAGCGGCTACACCTTC
CASTVEGSGYTF
>TRBJ2-2|TRBD2|TRBV12-3/TRBV12-4|few
TGTGCCAGCAGTTTTAGCGGGAGAGAGACCGGGGAGCTGTTTTTT
CASSFSGRETGELFF
>TRBJ1-5|TRBD1|TRBV12-5|few
TGTGCTAGTGGCTGGACAGGGGGTAATAGCAATCAGCCCCAGCATTTT
CASGWTGGNSNQPQHF
>TRBJ2-4|.|TRBV4-1|few
TGCGCCAGCAGCCACATCAGGGGAGGAATAGCAGCCAAAAACATTCAGTACTTC
CASSHIRGGIAAKNIQYF
>TRBJ2-3|.|TRBV5-1|few
TGCGCCAGCAGCTTGTACGCAGATACGCAGTATTTT
CASSLYADTQYF
>TRBJ1-6|.|TRBV7-3|few
TGTGCCAGCAGCTCCGGACAGCTCTATAATTCACCCCTCCACTTT
CASSSGQLYNSPLHF
>TRBJ2-5|TRBD2|TRBV7-2|few
TGTGCCAGCAGCAATAGCGGGGGAGGAGAGACCCAGTACTTC
CASSNSGGGETQYF
>TRBJ2-5|.|TRBV5-1|.
TGCGCCAGCAACCCCGGAGGTAGCGGTATCCAAGAGACCCAGTACTTC
CASNPGGSGIQETQYF
>TRBJ2-2|TRBD1|TRBV19|.
TGTGCCAGTAGGACAGGGGGCGAGTTTCTCGGGGAGCTGTTTTTT
CASRTGGEFLGELFF
>TRBJ2-1|.|TRBV24-1|.
TGTGCCTCGCCGGGAATAGCTCCCAATGAGCAGTTCTTC
CASPGIAPNEQFF
>TRBJ2-3|TRBD2|TRBV6-2/TRBV6-3|.
TGTGCCAGCAGACAACAACGCAGCGGGAGCCGACGGGATACGCAGTATTTT
CASRQQRSGSRRDTQYF
>TRBJ2-3|.|TRBV5-1|many
TGCGCCAGCAGCCCGAGGCAGCCAGATACGCAGTATTTT
CASSPRQPDTQYF
>TRBJ2-4|.|TRBV28|few
TGTGCCAGCAGTTTAGTGATAATGCAGGAGGGTCCCAAAAACATTCAGTACTTC
CASSLVIMQEGPKNIQYF
>TRBJ2-1|TRBD2|TRBV10-3|few
TGTGCCATCAGTGATTCCCTCGGGACTACCCGGGATGAGCAGTTCTTC
CAISDSLGTTRDEQFF
>TRBJ1-1|TRBD1|TRBV6-6|.
TGTGCCAGCCTGACAGGGGGGAACACTGAAGCTTTCTTT
CASLTGGNTEAFF
>TRBJ2-2|TRBD2|TRBV12-3/TRBV12-4|few
TGTGCCAGCAGCAGAGCGGGACGTGTCACCGGGGAGCTGTTTTTT
CASSRAGRVTGELFF
>TRBJ1-5|.|TRBV12-3/TRBV12-4|few
TGTGCCAGCAGTTTAGACGCCTACAATCAGCCCCAGCATTTT
CASSLDAYNQPQHF
>TRBJ1-2|.|TRBV11-2|few
TGTGCCAGCAGCACCGGGCAGGGAACTCGCTATGGCTACACCTTC
CASSTGQGTRYGYTF
>TRBJ2-2|.|TRBV7-6|.
TGTGCCAGCAGCTTAGGCCCGGTCGGGGAGCTGTTTTTT
CASSLGPVGELFF
>TRBJ2-2|.|TRBV13|.
TGTGCCAGCAGCTTAGATCGCACCGGGGAGCTGTTTTTT
CASSLDRTGELFF
>TRBJ1-2|TRBD1|TRBV6-2/TRBV6-3|few
TGTGCCAGCAGCCGACAGGGGAGGGACTATGGCTACACCTTC
CASSRQGRDYGYTF
>TRBJ2-7|.|TRBV7-8|.
TGTGCCAGCAGTCCGAACACCCCCAGGGCCGGAGTGGGAGAGCAGTACTTC
CASSPNTPRAGVGEQYF
>TRBJ2-5|TRBD2|TRBV12-3/TRBV12-4|.
TGTGCCAGCAGTCTCGGGGGGGTTAGCGGGGGGAGGGAGACCCAGTACTTC
CASSLGGVSGGRETQYF
>TRBJ2-7|TRBD2|TRBV9|.
TGTGCCAGCAGCGAAGGGGCGGGAGGGTCCTACGAGCAGTACTTC
CASSEGAGGSYEQYF
>TRBJ2-2|.|TRBV5-5|few
TGTGCCAGCAGCTTAGACCTAGCGAACACCGGGGAGCTGTTTTTT
CASSLDLANTGELFF
>TRBJ1-1|TRBD1|TRBV2|few
TGTGCCAGCAGGGGACTTGGGACAGGTGGAATGAACACTGAAGCTTTCTTT
CASRGLGTGGMNTEAFF
>TRBJ1-6|TRBD1|TRBV6-4|.
TGTGCCAGCAGTGGACAGGGTTTGGGTAATTCACCCCTCCACTTT
CASSGQGLGNSPLHF
>TRBJ2-1|.|TRBV20-1|.
TGCAGTGCTAGGCGGGGCCCCTACAATGAGCAGTTCTTC
CSARRGPYNEQFF
>TRBJ1-2|.|TRBV28|.
TGTGCCAGCAGAGCCGCCTATGGCTACACCTTC
CASRAAYGYTF
>TRBJ2-3|TRBD2|TRBV10-3|.
TGTGCCATCAGCCCGCCGGGAGGGAAAAGCACAGATACGCAGTATTTT
CAISPPGGKSTDTQYF
>TRBJ2-2|TRBD2|TRBV7-3|few
TGTGCCAGCAGCTTAAGTCCAGCGGGAGCTCCCGGGGAGCTGTTTTTT
CASSLSPAGAPGELFF
>TRBJ2-1|TRBD2|TRBV2|few
TGTGCCAGCAGATACACGGGACTAGCGAGGAATGAGCAGTTCTTC
CASRYTGLARNEQFF